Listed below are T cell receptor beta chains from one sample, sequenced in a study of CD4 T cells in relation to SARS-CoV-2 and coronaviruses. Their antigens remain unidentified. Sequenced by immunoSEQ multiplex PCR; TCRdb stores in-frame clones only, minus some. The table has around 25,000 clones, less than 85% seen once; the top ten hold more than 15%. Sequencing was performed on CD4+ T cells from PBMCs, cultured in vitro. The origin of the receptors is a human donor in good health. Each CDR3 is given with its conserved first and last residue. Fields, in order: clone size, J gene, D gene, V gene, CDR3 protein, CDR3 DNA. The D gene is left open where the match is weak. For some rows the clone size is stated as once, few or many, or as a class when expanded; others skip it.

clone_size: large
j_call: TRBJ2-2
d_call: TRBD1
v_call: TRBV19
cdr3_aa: CASSDDRGHGGELFF
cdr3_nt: TGTGCCAGTAGTGATGACAGGGGGCATGGCGGGGAGCTGTTTTTT

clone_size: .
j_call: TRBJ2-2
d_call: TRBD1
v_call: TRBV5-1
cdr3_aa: CASSSTGRDTGELFF
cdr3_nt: TGCGCCAGCAGCTCGACAGGGCGGGACACCGGGGAGCTGTTTTTT

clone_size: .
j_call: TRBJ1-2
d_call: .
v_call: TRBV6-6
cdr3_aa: CASTGLGGYTF
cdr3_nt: TGTGCCAGCACAGGGCTTGGTGGCTACACCTTC

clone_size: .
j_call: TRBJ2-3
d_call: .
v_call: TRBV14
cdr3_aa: CASSQGRVELDPTDTQYF
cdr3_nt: TGTGCCAGCAGCCAAGGTAGGGTCGAATTGGACCCAACAGATACGCAGTATTTT

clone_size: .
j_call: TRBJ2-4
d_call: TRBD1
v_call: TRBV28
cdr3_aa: CASSSLDRAAQYF
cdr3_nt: TGTGCCAGCAGTTCCCTGGACAGGGCGGCTCAGTACTTC

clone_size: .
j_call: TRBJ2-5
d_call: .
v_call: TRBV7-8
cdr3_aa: CASSLETQYF
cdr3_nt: TGTGCCAGCAGCTTAGAGACCCAGTACTTC

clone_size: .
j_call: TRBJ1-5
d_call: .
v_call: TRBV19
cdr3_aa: CASSIDGDSNQPQHF
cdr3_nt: TGTGCCAGTAGTATCGACGGCGATAGCAATCAGCCCCAGCATTTT

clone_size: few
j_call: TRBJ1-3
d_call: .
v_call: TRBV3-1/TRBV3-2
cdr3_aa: CASSQVAAGYGNTIYF
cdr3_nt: TGTGCCAGCAGCCAAGTGGCGGCAGGGTATGGAAACACCATATATTTT

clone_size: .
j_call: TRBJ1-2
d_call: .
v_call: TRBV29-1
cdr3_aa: CSVEVKRNYGYTF
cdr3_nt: TGCAGCGTTGAAGTCAAACGAAACTATGGCTACACCTTC

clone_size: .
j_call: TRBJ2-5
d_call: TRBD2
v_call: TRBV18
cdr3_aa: CASSPTELAGEETQYF
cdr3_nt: TGTGCCAGCTCACCAACAGAACTAGCGGGGGAAGAGACCCAGTACTTC

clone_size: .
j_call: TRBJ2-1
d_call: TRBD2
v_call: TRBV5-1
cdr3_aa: CASSLGTSGTQEQFF
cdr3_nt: TGCGCCAGCAGCTTGGGGACTAGCGGGACCCAAGAGCAGTTCTTC

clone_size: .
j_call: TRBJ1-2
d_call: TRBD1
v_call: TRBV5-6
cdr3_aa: CASSPTGDYGYTF
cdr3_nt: TGTGCCAGCAGCCCGACAGGGGACTATGGCTACACCTTC

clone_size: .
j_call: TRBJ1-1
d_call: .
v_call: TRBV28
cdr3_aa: CASSGYQNTEAFF
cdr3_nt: TGTGCCAGCAGTGGTTATCAGAACACTGAAGCTTTCTTT

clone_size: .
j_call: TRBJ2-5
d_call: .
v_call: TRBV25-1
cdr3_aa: CASTLNPETQYF
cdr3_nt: TGTGCCAGCACCCTGAACCCTGAGACCCAGTACTTC

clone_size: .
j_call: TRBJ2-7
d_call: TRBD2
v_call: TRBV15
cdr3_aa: CATSDREGHPYEQYF
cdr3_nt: TGTGCCACCAGCGACCGGGAGGGCCATCCCTACGAGCAGTACTTC